This is a list of T cell receptor beta chains from one sample in a study of T cell responses to AZD1222 COVID-19 vaccine. TCRdb's table, derived via immunoSEQ multiplex PCR, lists solely in-frame clones and lacks some. Of over 130,000 clones listed, 80% to 95% were seen once; the top ten hold roughly 4%. Sequenced here: peripheral blood, sampled 28 days after the second AZD1222 dose. These TCRs come from an adult who received the AZD1222 COVID-19 vaccine. Each CDR3 is given with its conserved first and last residue. Clone size is shown for a subset of rows, as once, few, many or a class of expanded clone.

v_gene: TRBV7-8; abundance: NA; j_gene: TRBJ1-2; CDR3aa: CASSPPGQGAYGYTF
v_gene: TRBV10-3; abundance: NA; j_gene: TRBJ1-5; CDR3aa: CAISESTRDRPAPQHF
v_gene: TRBV19; abundance: NA; j_gene: TRBJ1-2; CDR3aa: CASSRDHRDGYTF
v_gene: TRBV5-1; abundance: NA; j_gene: TRBJ1-1; CDR3aa: CASSTGQPVQGEAFF
v_gene: TRBV24-1; abundance: few; j_gene: TRBJ1-3; CDR3aa: CATRYREGSSGNTIYF
v_gene: TRBV6-5; abundance: NA; j_gene: TRBJ2-1; CDR3aa: CASPDRESYNEQFF
v_gene: TRBV5-1; abundance: NA; j_gene: TRBJ2-5; CDR3aa: CASKSGGARETQYF
v_gene: TRBV7-2; abundance: NA; j_gene: TRBJ1-3; CDR3aa: CASSLGAGGGNTIYF
v_gene: TRBV20-1; abundance: NA; j_gene: TRBJ2-7; CDR3aa: CSASRGGGYEQYF
v_gene: TRBV28; abundance: once; j_gene: TRBJ2-2; CDR3aa: CASSLSNWAGELFF
v_gene: TRBV2; abundance: NA; j_gene: TRBJ1-5; CDR3aa: CASKGNGNQPQHF
v_gene: TRBV7-9; abundance: NA; j_gene: TRBJ2-2; CDR3aa: CASCPRDGNTGELFF
v_gene: TRBV21-1; abundance: NA; j_gene: TRBJ1-6; CDR3aa: CASSKRRGRGPLHF
v_gene: TRBV19; abundance: NA; j_gene: TRBJ1-2; CDR3aa: CASSAQGYGGYTF
v_gene: TRBV5-1; abundance: once; j_gene: TRBJ1-1; CDR3aa: CASRPTGDTEAFF
v_gene: TRBV6-2/TRBV6-3; abundance: NA; j_gene: TRBJ2-5; CDR3aa: CASSTDRYRTQYF
v_gene: TRBV5-1; abundance: NA; j_gene: TRBJ2-6; CDR3aa: CASSLAGGAGANVLTF
v_gene: TRBV7-9; abundance: NA; j_gene: TRBJ2-7; CDR3aa: CASRPHRGRYEQYF
v_gene: TRBV12-3/TRBV12-4; abundance: NA; j_gene: TRBJ2-7; CDR3aa: CASSLGLSYEQYF
v_gene: TRBV14; abundance: NA; j_gene: TRBJ2-2; CDR3aa: CASSQNSGRNTGELFF
v_gene: TRBV11-2; abundance: NA; j_gene: TRBJ2-2; CDR3aa: CASSLTPGFGGGELFF